These 27 T cell receptor beta chains originate from one sample sequenced in a study of beta chain features in type 1 diabetes. No antigens are known for them. Expressed TCRB transcripts got sequenced, as all isolated RNA was reverse transcribed. Only in-frame clones appear in the TCRdb table, and some are missing; sequencing was by immunoSEQ multiplex PCR. The sample includes 150,000 to 200,000 clones, around 8% of them seen just once. Study-level results: All four CD4+ subsets from Type 1 diabetes patients carried moderately but significantly shorter TCRB CDR3s.

Sequenced input: central memory CD4+ T cells from blood. The origin of the receptors is a woman aged 18-29 years with type 1 diabetes.

This clone was seen ten or more times. V gene TRBV4-3 combines with J gene TRBJ2-3; TRBD1 matches 9 bases. Germline lookup yields CDR1 LGHNA and CDR2 YSLEER. Trimming took 0 bases from V and 9 from J; bases not matched to a gene: 7. There are 15 residues in the CDR3. CDR3 nucleotides: TGCGCCAGCAGCCAAGAAGGACAGGGGCCTTACACGCAGTATTTT. Encoded protein: CASSQEGQGPYTQYF.

The chain links TRBV12-5 to TRBJ1-3; D not certain. This CDR3 region has 19 residues. Trimming shortened V by 6 bases and J by 3 bases, and 27 bases separated the two germline ends. From germline, CDR1 is LGHNT and CDR2 FRNRAP. As DNA, the CDR3 is TGTGCTAGTGGCCTCGAACCCAACCCAGCGGCGCTTGGTGGAAACACCATATATTTT. Its protein is CASGLEPNPAALGGNTIYF.

This clone has a handful of counts. V usage is TRBV18 and J usage is TRBJ2-1; D remains unclear. The CDR3 is 16 residues long. Germline loops: CDR1 KGHSH, CDR2 LQKENI. The V gene lost 4 bases and the J gene lost 1 base, with 14 bases spanning the gap. As DNA, the CDR3 is TGTGCCAGCTCACTTCTCAGGCTCACATCCTACAATGAGCAGTTCTTC. This translates into CASSLLRLTSYNEQFF. Based on the CDR3 plus reference TRBV18 and TRBJ2-1, the full variable domain is NAGVMQNPRHLVRRRGQEARLRCSPMKGHSHVYWYRQLPEEGLKFMVYLQKENIIDESGMPKERFSAEFPKEGPSILRIQQVVRGDSAAYFCASSLLRLTSYNEQFFGPGTRLTVL.

This clone showed up just a few times. The chain has TRBV10-2 and TRBJ2-6, with TRBD2 as a possible D gene (5 bases). This CDR3 is built from 13 residues. V lost 8 bases, J lost 3 bases, and 8 bases lay in between. Germline CDR1 and CDR2: WSHSY and SAAADI. In DNA, the CDR3 is TGCGCCAGCTTGGCGGGTGGGGCCAACGTCCTGACTTTC. It specifies CASLAGGANVLTF.

As regards this clone: The junction departs from germline at one end; a sequencing error may be responsible. The chain recombines TRBV4-3 with TRBJ1-4, with D tentatively TRBD1 (6 bases). The CDR3 consists of 14 residues. CDR1 and CDR2 from the germline V gene are LGHNA and YSLEER. CDR3 residues: CASSQSPDGNRAVF. CDR3 in DNA: TGCGCCAGCAGCCAATCCCCCGATGGGAACAGGGCGGTTTTT.

The V gene is TRBV7-3, the J gene TRBJ2-3; unclear D gene. The CDR3 totals 13 residues. Germline V gene lookup returns CDR1 SGHTA and CDR2 FQGTGA. Trimming removed 5 bases at V and 2 bases at J, with 8 bases between. The CDR3 coding sequence is TGTGCCAGCAGCCCCACCTACACAGATACGCAGTATTTT. This sequence encodes CASSPTYTDTQYF.

This clone was seen a few times. The rearrangement joins TRBV30 to TRBJ2-3, with 8 nucleotides matching TRBD1. Germline CDR1 GTSNPN, CDR2 SVGIG (reference sequence). After removal of 4 bases from V and 8 bases from J, the junction contained 20 bases not matched to a gene. There are 17 residues in the CDR3. Here the CDR3 DNA reads TGTGCCTGGAAGACAGGGGCGCGGGTATTGTCGATAGGTACGCAGTATTTT. This codes for CAWKTGARVLSIGTQYF.

This clone was observed a few times. The V call is TRBV29-1, the J call TRBJ1-1; 9 bases fit TRBD1. The germline CDR1 and CDR2 sequences are SQVTM and ANQGSEA. Losses at the gene ends were 3 bases for V and 5 bases for J; bases not matched to a gene: 7. This CDR3 has 14 amino acids. CDR3 amino acids: CSVDSRTGATEAFF. The CDR3 DNA reads TGCAGCGTTGATTCGAGGACAGGGGCTACTGAAGCTTTCTTT.

This clone was seen a handful of times. The DNA for the CDR3 is TGTGCCATCACCCCCGGACTAGCGGAAGGGGATACGCAGTATTTT. The encoded protein is CAITPGLAEGDTQYF. This chain connects TRBV10-3 to TRBJ2-3; 10 nucleotides line up with TRBD2. The V gene end was trimmed by 7 bases and the J gene end by 6 bases; junction bases not matched to a gene: 10. The CDR3 length is 15 residues. Germline values: CDR1 ENHRY, CDR2 SYGVKD.

This clone was recorded at least ten times. The chain carries TRBV30 and TRBJ2-3; 7 bases agree with TRBD2. The CDR3 is 15 residues long. Looked up from germline, CDR1 is GTSNPN and CDR2 is SVGIG (reference sequence). V trimming: 2 bases; J trimming: 6 bases; junction bases outside the gene matches: 11. CDR3 residues: CAWSLGEGPTDTQYF. CDR3 nucleotides: TGTGCCTGGAGTCTCGGGGAGGGACCCACCGATACGCAGTATTTT.

This clone was counted a few times. The gene calls are TRBV7-3 and TRBJ2-6; weak D call: TRBD1 (5 bases). The ends were cut back, 1 base at V and 0 bases at J, with 10 bases in the middle. The CDR3 totals 17 residues. From germline, CDR1 is SGHTA and CDR2 FQGTGA. CDR3 in amino acids: CASSLSAGNSGANVLTF. The CDR3 coding sequence is TGTGCCAGCAGCTTAAGTGCAGGGAACTCTGGGGCCAACGTCCTGACTTTC.

The CDR3 DNA is TGTGCCGGGGGCGGTGGTTTGGATTACGAGCAGTACTTC. Protein product: CAGGGGLDYEQYF. The V and J genes are TRBV7-9 and TRBJ2-7; TRBD1 might be the D (6 bases). Trimming shortened V by 11 bases and J by 4 bases, and 18 bases separated the two germline ends. The CDR3 extends over 13 amino acids. Germline loops: CDR1 SEHNR, CDR2 FQNEAQ (reference sequence).

This clone was detected a few times. The V and J genes are TRBV29-1 and TRBJ1-1; tentative D call: TRBD1 (5 bases). The CDR3 is made up of 15 amino acids. Germline V CDR1 and CDR2: SQVTM, ANQGSEA. The V and J ends lost 7 bases and 0 bases respectively, with 18 bases between them. The CDR3 spells CSAGGGFPVNTEAFF. The CDR3 DNA reads as TGCAGCGCTGGGGGGGGTTTTCCTGTGAACACTGAAGCTTTCTTT.

The J gene is TRBJ1-2, the V gene TRBV19, with TRBD1 matching 10 bases. CDR1 LNHDA and CDR2 SQIVND come from the germline V gene (reference sequence). With 4 bases clipped from V and 3 bases from J, the junction kept 5 bases outside the gene matches. This CDR3 is built from 15 residues. For the CDR3, the DNA is TGTGCCAGTAGTAAGACAGGGGGCGCCGACTATGGCTACACCTTC. This sequence encodes CASSKTGGADYGYTF. The variable domain in full, with the rest retrieved from reference TRBV19 and TRBJ1-2, is DGGITQSPKYLFRKEGQNVTLSCEQNLNHDAMYWYRQDPGQGLRLIYYSQIVNDFQKGDIAEGYSVSREKKESFPLTVTSAQKNPTAFYLCASSKTGGADYGYTFGSGTRLTVV.

The V gene is TRBV9, the J gene TRBJ1-2; 7 positions agree with TRBD1. This CDR3 is 14 amino acids long. From germline, CDR1 is SGDLS and CDR2 YYNGEE. The V gene end was trimmed by 4 bases and the J gene end by 6 bases; junction bases not matched to a gene: 9. The CDR3 region is CASSLRDRSHGYTF. The DNA for the CDR3 is TGTGCCAGCAGCCTCCGGGACAGATCCCATGGCTACACCTTC.

This clone was recorded a few times. The chain recombines TRBV9 with TRBJ1-2; TRBD1 matches at 7 bases. The junction had 8 bases not matched to a gene; V was cut back by 4 bases and J by 8 bases. The CDR3 is 13 residues long. Germline V gene sequence: CDR1 SGDLS, CDR2 YYNGEE. CDR3 DNA: TGTGCCAGCAGCCCTGGGCAGGGGGAAGGCTACACCTTC. It translates to CASSPGQGEGYTF.

In this sample, this clone turned up a few times. The rearrangement uses TRBV4-1 and TRBJ1-4; 11 nucleotides agree with TRBD1. V dropped 4 bases and J dropped 7; count of bases not matched to a gene: 2. The CDR3 consists of 14 residues. The germline CDR1 and CDR2 sequences are MGHRA and YSYEKL. CDR3 in DNA: TGCGCCAGCAGCCCGGGACAGGGGGGTGAAAAACTGTTTTTT. It specifies CASSPGQGGEKLFF.

This clone was seen at least ten times. The V call is TRBV30, the J call TRBJ2-5; D not resolved. Germline assignment: CDR1 GTSNPN and CDR2 SVGIG (reference sequence). Trimming took off 1 base at V and 5 bases at J, with 8 bases between the two ends. The CDR3 totals 12 residues. The CDR3 spells CAWSGSLETQYF. CDR3 nucleotide sequence: TGTGCCTGGAGTGGTAGCCTTGAGACCCAGTACTTC.

This clone was detected only a few times. The chain joins TRBV4-3 to TRBJ2-5; perhaps TRBD2 as D (6 bases). Germline CDR1 and CDR2: LGHNA and YSLEER. Between the trimmed V and J ends, which lost 4 bases and 7 bases, there was a span of 16 bases. The CDR3 totals 14 residues. CDR3 nucleotide sequence: TGCGCCAGCAGCCTAGACGTGGAAGCGGGGACCCAGTACTTC. Its protein product is CASSLDVEAGTQYF.

This clone has just a few counts. This rearrangement joins TRBV15 to TRBJ2-1; 11 bases are a match to TRBD2. The CDR3 runs to 18 residues. Trimming at V came to 2 bases and at J to 5 bases, leaving 11 bases not matched to a gene. The germline gives CDR1 LNHNV, CDR2 YYDKDF (reference sequence). CDR3 region: CATSRPPGLAAIDNEQFF. CDR3 in DNA: TGTGCCACCAGCAGACCTCCGGGACTAGCGGCCATTGACAATGAGCAGTTCTTC.

The chain recombines TRBV29-1 with TRBJ1-1; TRBD1 matches at 10 bases. After removal of 1 base from V and 1 base from J, the junction contained 3 bases not matched to a gene. Germline assignment: CDR1 SQVTM and CDR2 ANQGSEA. This CDR3 has 15 residues. Written as DNA, the CDR3 is TGCAGCGTTGAAGGGACAGGGGGATCGAACACTGAAGCTTTCTTT. This encodes CSVEGTGGSNTEAFF.

This clone was seen a few times. This chain joins TRBV9 and TRBJ2-1; TRBD2 matches 9 bases. The CDR3 runs to 14 residues. Trimming at V came to 4 bases and at J to 4 bases, leaving 3 bases not matched to a gene. The germline V gene encodes CDR1 SGDLS and CDR2 YYNGEE. The CDR3 region has the DNA TGTGCCAGCAGCTCTAGCGGGGTGTACAATGAGCAGTTCTTC. It translates to CASSSSGVYNEQFF.

This clone was seen a handful of times. The chain has TRBV5-1 and TRBJ1-6; D is possibly TRBD1 (6 bases). The CDR3 sequence is 16 residues long. CDR1 is SGHRS and CDR2 is YFSETQ in the germline V gene. With 0 bases removed from V and 5 bases from J, the gap between germline ends came to 12 bases. This CDR3 is CASSLAGGRDNSPLHF. CDR3 nucleotides: TGCGCCAGCAGCTTGGCTGGGGGCAGAGATAATTCACCCCTCCACTTT.

The chain joins TRBV5-5 to TRBJ1-2; D possibly corresponds to TRBD1 (5 bases). There are 14 residues in the CDR3. Trimming shortened V by 7 bases and J by 6 bases, and 19 bases separated the two germline ends. Germline V gives CDR1 SGHKS, CDR2 YYEKEE (reference sequence). As DNA, the CDR3 is TGTGCCAGCCGGGGGATCATTGGCCGGGATGGCTACACCTTC. Protein: CASRGIIGRDGYTF.

This clone appeared many times. The chain is built from TRBV18 and TRBJ2-1, with D perhaps TRBD1 (6 bases). This CDR3 contains 14 residues. Trimming removed 8 bases from V and 9 bases from J, with 20 bases in between. In germline, CDR1 is KGHSH, CDR2 LQKENI. This CDR3 is CASKPGTTSGEQFF. The CDR3 region has the DNA TGTGCCAGCAAGCCCGGGACAACTTCTGGTGAGCAGTTCTTC. Filled out from reference TRBV18 and TRBJ2-1, the complete variable domain reads NAGVMQNPRHLVRRRGQEARLRCSPMKGHSHVYWYRQLPEEGLKFMVYLQKENIIDESGMPKERFSAEFPKEGPSILRIQQVVRGDSAAYFCASKPGTTSGEQFFGPGTRLTVL.

This clone appeared a few times. The rearrangement links TRBV21-1 to TRBJ1-1; TRBD1 was called by the table and not checked on the DNA. TRBV21-1 corresponds to a pseudogene. The CDR3 is made up of 16 amino acids. CDR3: CASTSANRGRNTEAFF. The CDR3, as DNA: TGTGCCAGCACCTCCGCTAACAGGGGGAGGAACACTGAAGCTTTCTTT.

The V call is TRBV19, the J call TRBJ2-4; no clear D gene. Germline lookup yields CDR1 LNHDA and CDR2 SQIVND (reference sequence). The CDR3 loop spans 11 amino acids. V lost 3 bases and J lost 8, with 5 bases in between. The CDR3 sequence is CASSIRDIQYF. As DNA, the CDR3 is TGTGCCAGTAGTATTCGGGACATTCAGTACTTC.